These T cell receptor beta chains were read from a single sample in a study of radiation and T cells in renal cell carcinoma. Here immunoSEQ multiplex PCR was the method, and the copy in TCRdb shows in-frame clones only, minus some. The data hold approximately 170,000 clones, with about 88% observed a single time. The source was blood, collected from a patient whose treatment included radiotherapy and nephrectomy. The receptor set was obtained from a woman between 45 and 65 years old with renal cell carcinoma. Each CDR3 is given with its conserved first and last residue. D genes are given only for firm matches. Size is stated for part of the rows, as once, few or many counts, or as a class when the clone is expanded.

J	V	size	D	DNA	CDR3
TRBJ1-2	TRBV18	NA	NA	TGTGCCAGCTCACCTAGGGAAGGCTACACCTTC	CASSPREGYTF
TRBJ1-4	TRBV29-1	NA	NA	TGCAGCGTTGATCATGGCAGGTCGGGCAAACTGTTTTTT	CSVDHGRSGKLFF
TRBJ2-7	TRBV5-1	NA	TRBD1	TGCGCCAGCAGTCCTGTGACCGGGACAGAGTTATACGAGCAGTACTTC	CASSPVTGTELYEQYF
TRBJ2-1	TRBV29-1	NA	TRBD2	TGCAGCGCAGACGGGACTAGCGGGGGCGATTTTGAGCAGTTCTTC	CSADGTSGGDFEQFF
TRBJ1-2	TRBV4-2	NA	NA	TGTGCCAGCAGCCAAGTCGAAGGGATTAACTATGGCTACACCTTC	CASSQVEGINYGYTF
TRBJ1-1	TRBV5-1	NA	TRBD1	TGCGCCAGCAGCTTGGTGCTCACAGGGGGCTACACTGAAGCTTTCTTT	CASSLVLTGGYTEAFF
TRBJ2-1	TRBV5-4	NA	NA	TGTGCCAGCAGCTTGGGGGGGTTAAACAATGAGCAGTTCTTC	CASSLGGLNNEQFF
TRBJ1-4	TRBV6-5	NA	NA	TGTGCCAGCTGGGGACTCTTAGCTAGTGAAAAACTGTTTTTT	CASWGLLASEKLFF
TRBJ2-5	TRBV6-4	NA	NA	TGTGCCAGCAGTGGATGGAGAGGGGACCCCAAAGAGACCCAGTACTTC	CASSGWRGDPKETQYF
TRBJ1-1	TRBV19	NA	NA	TGTGCCAGTAGGTCCGAGGGGCACACTGAAGCTTTCTTT	CASRSEGHTEAFF
TRBJ1-2	TRBV6-6	NA	NA	TGTGCCAGCAGTTACGGACAGCGGCTTGATGGCTACACCTTC	CASSYGQRLDGYTF
TRBJ2-1	TRBV5-1	once	TRBD1	TGCGCCACACACCTCGGGACAGGGATCCATGAGCAGTTCTTC	CATHLGTGIHEQFF
TRBJ2-7	TRBV15	NA	NA	TGTGCCACCAGCAGAGATAGGGACTACGAGCAGTACTTC	CATSRDRDYEQYF
TRBJ2-7	TRBV6-5	NA	NA	TGTGCCAGCAGTCGACTCACAACCTACGAGCAGTACTTC	CASSRLTTYEQYF
TRBJ1-6	TRBV6-1	NA	NA	TGTGCCAGCAGTGACGTGGATAATTCACCCCTCCACTTT	CASSDVDNSPLHF
TRBJ1-1	TRBV30	few	TRBD1	TGTGCCTGGAGTGTATCCGGACAGGGGGAAGCTTTCTTT	CAWSVSGQGEAFF
TRBJ2-7	TRBV2	NA	NA	TGTGCCAGCACCCCTTCCGGCTACGAGCAGTACTTC	CASTPSGYEQYF
TRBJ1-2	TRBV6-4	NA	NA	TGTGCCAGCAGTGACTCGAGTACGGGTAGATACACCTTC	CASSDSSTGRYTF
TRBJ2-1	TRBV5-4	once	NA	TGTGCCAGCAGATACCTTGAGGGACCCAATGAGCAGTTCTTC	CASRYLEGPNEQFF
TRBJ2-5	TRBV7-2	NA	NA	TGTGCCAGCAGTCAGACAGGAAGTCAAGAGACCCAGTACTTC	CASSQTGSQETQYF
TRBJ2-7	TRBV6-6	NA	NA	TGTGCCAGCAGTTACTCTCGAGGAGGGGGGAGCGAGCAGTACTTC	CASSYSRGGGSEQYF
TRBJ2-7	TRBV5-4	NA	NA	TGTGCCAGCAGCTTGGGACAGACCTTCTACGAGCAGTACTTC	CASSLGQTFYEQYF
TRBJ2-1	TRBV5-1	NA	TRBD2	TGCGCCAGCAGCTTGTGGACTAGCGGGGCCAACAATGAGCAGTTCTTC	CASSLWTSGANNEQFF
TRBJ2-2	TRBV6-5	NA	NA	TGTGCCAGCAGTTACACTTCTGGGGGGGAGCTGTTTTTT	CASSYTSGGELFF
TRBJ2-3	TRBV9	NA	NA	NA	CASSVAAGTGEYF
TRBJ2-1	TRBV4-1	NA	NA	TGCGCCAGCAGCCGCAGGGAGGGGGCAACGAACAATGAGCAGTTCTTC	CASSRREGATNNEQFF
TRBJ1-6	TRBV11-1	once	TRBD1	TGTGCCAGCAGCCAAGGACAGGGGCGGACTTCACCCCTCCACTTT	CASSQGQGRTSPLHF
TRBJ2-1	TRBV10-3	once	TRBD2	TGTGCCATCAGTGAGAACGGGGGGGCGAATGAGCAGTTCTTC	CAISENGGANEQFF
TRBJ1-1	TRBV6-5	NA	NA	TGTGCCAGCAGCCCCCAGGGTAGGGGCACTGAAGCTTTCTTT	CASSPQGRGTEAFF
TRBJ2-3	TRBV5-6	NA	NA	TGTGCCAGCGGTATAAAAACAGATACGCAGTATTTT	CASGIKTDTQYF
TRBJ2-3	TRBV15	NA	TRBD2	TGTGCCACCAGCAGAGATGCCGGGGGGACCGCAGATACGCAGTATTTT	CATSRDAGGTADTQYF
TRBJ2-7	TRBV9	NA	TRBD1	TGTGCCAGCAGCTCCAGGGGGCCCGGGTACGAGCAGTACTTC	CASSSRGPGYEQYF
TRBJ1-4	TRBV6-1	NA	TRBD1	TGTGCCAGCAGTGGGACAGGGGGGTGGGATGAAAAACTGTTTTTT	CASSGTGGWDEKLFF
TRBJ1-1	TRBV11-2	NA	NA	TGTGCCAGCAGCTTCAGGGACACCGAGAACACTGAAGCTTTCTTT	CASSFRDTENTEAFF
TRBJ2-1	TRBV7-9	NA	NA	TGTGCCAGCAGCTTAGCGGGGGGCTACAATGAGCAGTTCTTC	CASSLAGGYNEQFF
TRBJ2-3	TRBV5-1	NA	NA	TGCGCCAGCAGCATCGGACTCAGACGAACAGATACGCAGTATTTT	CASSIGLRRTDTQYF
TRBJ1-2	TRBV18	NA	TRBD1	TGTGCCAGCTCACCAGACAGGGTGGGCTATGGCTACACCTTC	CASSPDRVGYGYTF
TRBJ1-2	TRBV30	NA	NA	TGTGCCTGGAGTCCCAGGACGGACTATGGCTACACCTTC	CAWSPRTDYGYTF
TRBJ1-2	TRBV25-1	NA	NA	TGTGCCAGCAGTGAACACCAAGGGGGCTATGGCTACACCTTC	CASSEHQGGYGYTF
TRBJ2-3	TRBV7-2	NA	TRBD2	TGTGCCAGCAGCTTCCGGGGGGGTAGCACAGATACGCAGTATTTT	CASSFRGGSTDTQYF
TRBJ1-1	TRBV19	NA	NA	TGTGCCAGTAGAACTTCGACAGTTCCGAACACTGAAGCTTTCTTT	CASRTSTVPNTEAFF
TRBJ2-3	TRBV9	NA	NA	TGTGCCAGCAGCGTAGTCCCCGGGGGCACAGATACGCAGTATTTT	CASSVVPGGTDTQYF
TRBJ2-7	TRBV5-1	once	NA	TGCGCCAGCAGCTCGTCTGGCGGGCGGTTTTACGAGCAGTACTTC	CASSSSGGRFYEQYF
TRBJ1-3	TRBV6-1	NA	NA	TGTGCCAGCAGTGAGTGGACACCTCGCTCTGGAAACACCATATATTTT	CASSEWTPRSGNTIYF
TRBJ1-4	TRBV2	NA	TRBD1	TGTGCCAGCAGCCTGAACCCAGGGGGAGGCGAAAAACTGTTTTTT	CASSLNPGGGEKLFF
TRBJ2-1	TRBV9	NA	NA	TGTGCCAGCAGCGCCCCTCTTAGTAGTCATGAGCAGTTCTTC	CASSAPLSSHEQFF